The present entry profiles one T cell receptor beta chain with its context. Its antigen is undetermined. The source of the sample is a study of OX40 agonist ivuxolimab in advanced cancers. Study-wide context: The study gave patients intravenous ivuxolimab at 0.01 to 10 mg/kg every 2 weeks. Study outcomes and limitations: Average numbers of expanded clones were greater in CD8+ T cells than in CD4+. By week 6 at 0.1 to 3.0 mg/kg, blood CD4+ and CD8+ T cells had expanded clonally.

CDR1 and CDR2 from the germline V gene are MNHNY and SVGAGI (reference sequence). Trimming left V 0 bases short and J 0 bases short, with 11 bases between. This CDR3 is 16 amino acids long. The method was immunoSEQ multiplex PCR; TCRdb's version includes in-frame clones alone and lacks a portion of them. This sample has approximately 35,000 clones, with around 79% found just once. At baseline, cycle 4 day 1, and cycle 7 day 1, blood was sampled. Specimen: CD4+ or CD8+ T cells sorted from blood, collected in a trial of the OX40 agonist ivuxolimab. This TCR came from an adult with an advanced solid tumor such as melanoma, head and neck, liver or kidney cancer. The chain couples TRBV6-6 to TRBJ1-2; weak D call: TRBD1 (6 bases). The CDR3 reads CASSYSPQGSNYGYTF. DNA of the CDR3: TGTGCCAGCAGTTACTCTCCACAGGGCTCTAACTATGGCTACACCTTC.